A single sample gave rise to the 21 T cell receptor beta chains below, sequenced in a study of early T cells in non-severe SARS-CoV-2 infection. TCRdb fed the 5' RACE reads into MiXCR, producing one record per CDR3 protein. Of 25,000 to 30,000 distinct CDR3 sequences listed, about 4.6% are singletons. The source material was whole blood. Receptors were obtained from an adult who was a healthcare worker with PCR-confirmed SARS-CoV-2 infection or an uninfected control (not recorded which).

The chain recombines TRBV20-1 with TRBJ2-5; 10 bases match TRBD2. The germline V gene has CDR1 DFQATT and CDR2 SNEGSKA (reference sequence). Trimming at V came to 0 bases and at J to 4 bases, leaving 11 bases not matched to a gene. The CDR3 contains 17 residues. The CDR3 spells CSARDGGAGGPGETQYF. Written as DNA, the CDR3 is TGCAGTGCTAGAGATGGAGGAGCGGGAGGGCCGGGAGAGACCCAGTACTTC.

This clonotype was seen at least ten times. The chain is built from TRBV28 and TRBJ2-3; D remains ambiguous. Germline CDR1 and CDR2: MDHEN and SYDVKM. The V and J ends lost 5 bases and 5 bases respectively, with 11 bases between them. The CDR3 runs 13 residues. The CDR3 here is CASSPPVVDTQYF. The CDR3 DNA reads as TGTGCCAGCAGTCCGCCCGTGGTAGATACGCAGTATTTT.

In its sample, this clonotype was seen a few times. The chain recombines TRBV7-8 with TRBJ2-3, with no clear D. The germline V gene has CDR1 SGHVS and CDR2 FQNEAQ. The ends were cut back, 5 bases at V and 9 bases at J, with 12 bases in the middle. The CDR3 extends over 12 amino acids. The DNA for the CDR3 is TGTGCCAGCAGCCATCCGCAAGGGACGCAGTATTTT. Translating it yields CASSHPQGTQYF. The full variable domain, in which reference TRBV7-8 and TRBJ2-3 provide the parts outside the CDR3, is GAGVSQSPRYKVAKRGQDVALRCDPISGHVSLFWYQQALGQGPEFLTYFQNEAQLDKSGLPSDRFFAERPEGSVSTLKIQRTQQEDSAVYLCASSHPQGTQYFGPGTRLTVL.

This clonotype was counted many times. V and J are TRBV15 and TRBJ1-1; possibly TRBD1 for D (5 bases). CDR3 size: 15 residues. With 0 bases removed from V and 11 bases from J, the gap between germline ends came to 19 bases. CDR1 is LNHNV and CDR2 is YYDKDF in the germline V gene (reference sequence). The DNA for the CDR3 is TGTGCCACCAGCAGAGATAGTTTCCGGGACCGGGAGGCTTTCTTT. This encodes CATSRDSFRDREAFF.

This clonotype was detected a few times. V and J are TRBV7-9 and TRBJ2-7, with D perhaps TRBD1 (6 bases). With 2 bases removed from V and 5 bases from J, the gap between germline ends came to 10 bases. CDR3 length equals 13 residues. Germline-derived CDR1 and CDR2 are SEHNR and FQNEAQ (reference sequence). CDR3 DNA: TGTGCCAGCAGCTTACAGGGGACCGACGAGCAGTACTTC. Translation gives CASSLQGTDEQYF. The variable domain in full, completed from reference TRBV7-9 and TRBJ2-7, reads DTGVSQNPRHKITKRGQNVTFRCDPISEHNRLYWYRQTLGQGPEFLTYFQNEAQLEKSRLLSDRFSAERPKGSFSTLEIQRTEQGDSAMYLCASSLQGTDEQYFGPGTRLTVT.

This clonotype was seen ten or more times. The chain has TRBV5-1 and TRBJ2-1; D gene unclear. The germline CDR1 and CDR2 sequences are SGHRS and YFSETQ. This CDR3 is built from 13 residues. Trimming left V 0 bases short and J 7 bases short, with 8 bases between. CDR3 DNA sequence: TGCGCCAGCAGCTTGGCCGGTGTTAATGAGCAGTTCTTC. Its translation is CASSLAGVNEQFF.

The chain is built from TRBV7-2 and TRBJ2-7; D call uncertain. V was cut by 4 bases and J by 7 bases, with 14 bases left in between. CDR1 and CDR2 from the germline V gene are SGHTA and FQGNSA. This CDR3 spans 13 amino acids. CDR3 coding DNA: TGTGCCAGCAGCTCCGGGTATCGTCGGGAGCAGTACTTC. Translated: CASSSGYRREQYF.

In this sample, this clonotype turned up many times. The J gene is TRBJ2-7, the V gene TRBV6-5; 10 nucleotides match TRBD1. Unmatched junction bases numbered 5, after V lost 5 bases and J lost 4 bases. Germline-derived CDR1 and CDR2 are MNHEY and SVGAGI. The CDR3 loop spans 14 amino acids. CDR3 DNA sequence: TGTGCCAGCAGTACGACAGGGGGCTGGTACGAGCAGTACTTC. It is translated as CASSTTGGWYEQYF.

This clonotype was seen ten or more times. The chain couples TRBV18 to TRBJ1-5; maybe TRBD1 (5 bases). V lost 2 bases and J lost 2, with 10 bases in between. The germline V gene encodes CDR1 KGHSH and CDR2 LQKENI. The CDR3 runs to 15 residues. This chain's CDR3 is CASSPVSRGNQPQHF. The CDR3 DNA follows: TGTGCCAGCTCACCAGTGTCCAGGGGCAATCAGCCCCAGCATTTT.

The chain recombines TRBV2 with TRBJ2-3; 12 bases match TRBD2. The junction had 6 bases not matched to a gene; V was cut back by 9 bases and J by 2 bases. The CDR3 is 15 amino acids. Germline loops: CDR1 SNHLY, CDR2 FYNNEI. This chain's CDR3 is CARNRLAGDTDTQYF. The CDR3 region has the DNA TGTGCCAGAAATAGACTAGCGGGAGACACAGATACGCAGTATTTT.

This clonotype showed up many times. CDR3 region: CASSLRTGGADTQYF. CDR3 nucleotides: TGTGCCAGCAGCCTCCGGACAGGGGGCGCAGATACGCAGTATTTT. The rearrangement uses TRBV3-1 and TRBJ2-3; TRBD1 aligns across 11 bases. CDR1 is LGHDT, CDR2 YNNKEL, per germline (reference sequence). The CDR3 consists of 15 residues. Unmatched junction bases numbered 4, after V lost 4 bases and J lost 4 bases.

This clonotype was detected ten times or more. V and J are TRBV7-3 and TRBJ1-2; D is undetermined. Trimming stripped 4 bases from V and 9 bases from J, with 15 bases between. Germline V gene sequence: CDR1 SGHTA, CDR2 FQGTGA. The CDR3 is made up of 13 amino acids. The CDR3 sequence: CASSSYVALSYTF. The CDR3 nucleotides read TGTGCCAGCAGCTCATACGTGGCGCTCAGCTACACCTTC.

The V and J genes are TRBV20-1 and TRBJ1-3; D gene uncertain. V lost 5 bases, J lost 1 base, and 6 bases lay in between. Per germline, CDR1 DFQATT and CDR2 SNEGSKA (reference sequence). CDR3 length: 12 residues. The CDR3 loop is CSAPTSGNTIYF. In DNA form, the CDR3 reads TGCAGTGCTCCAACTTCTGGAAACACCATATATTTT.

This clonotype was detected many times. CDR3 nucleotide sequence: TGTGCCAGCAGCCGGGGAAAAGAGACCCAGTACTTC. Translating gives CASSRGKETQYF. V is TRBV2 and J is TRBJ2-5, with D tentatively TRBD2 (5 bases). V lost 6 bases and J lost 3, with 8 bases in between. This CDR3 has 12 residues. The V gene's germline CDR1 is SNHLY and CDR2 FYNNEI.

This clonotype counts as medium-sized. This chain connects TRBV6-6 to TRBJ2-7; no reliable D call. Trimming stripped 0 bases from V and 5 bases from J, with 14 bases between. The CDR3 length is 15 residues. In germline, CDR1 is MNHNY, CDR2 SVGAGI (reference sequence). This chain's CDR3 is CASSYSSDVMNEQYF. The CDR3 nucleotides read TGTGCCAGCAGTTACTCCTCCGATGTGATGAACGAGCAGTACTTC.

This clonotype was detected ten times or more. CDR3 DNA sequence: TGTGCCAGCAGCTCGGACAGGGGGGAAAAACTGTTTTTT. Protein: CASSSDRGEKLFF. The chain uses TRBV7-2 and TRBJ1-4; 10 bases line up with TRBD1. The V and J ends lost 4 bases and 8 bases, in that order; junction bases with no gene match: 1. Germline loops: CDR1 SGHTA, CDR2 FQGNSA. The CDR3 has 13 residues.

This CDR3 is CASSFGGVGTDTQYF. The CDR3 coding sequence is TGTGCCAGCAGCTTTGGGGGAGTCGGCACAGATACGCAGTATTTT. This chain links TRBV7-2 with TRBJ2-3; D possibly matches TRBD1 or TRBD2 (5 bases each). The V and J ends lost 3 bases and 1 base respectively, with 11 bases between them. Germline V CDR1 and CDR2: SGHTA, FQGNSA. The CDR3 runs to 15 residues.

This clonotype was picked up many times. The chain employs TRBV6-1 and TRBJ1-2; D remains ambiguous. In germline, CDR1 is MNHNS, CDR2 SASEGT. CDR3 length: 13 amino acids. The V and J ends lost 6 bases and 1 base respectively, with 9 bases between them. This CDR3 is CASRRENNYGYTF. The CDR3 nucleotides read TGTGCCAGCAGGCGCGAAAATAACTATGGCTACACCTTC.

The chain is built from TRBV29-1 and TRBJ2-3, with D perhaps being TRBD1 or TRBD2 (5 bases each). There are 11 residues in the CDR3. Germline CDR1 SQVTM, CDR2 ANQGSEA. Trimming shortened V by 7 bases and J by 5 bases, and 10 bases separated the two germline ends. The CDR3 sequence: CSGGMRDTQYF. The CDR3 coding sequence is TGCAGCGGGGGGATGAGAGATACGCAGTATTTT.

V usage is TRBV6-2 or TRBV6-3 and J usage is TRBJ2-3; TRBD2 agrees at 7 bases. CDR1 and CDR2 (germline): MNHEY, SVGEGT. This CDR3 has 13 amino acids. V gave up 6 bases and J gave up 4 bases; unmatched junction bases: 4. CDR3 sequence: CASRSSGSDTQYF. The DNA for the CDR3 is TGTGCCAGCAGATCTAGCGGCTCAGATACGCAGTATTTT.

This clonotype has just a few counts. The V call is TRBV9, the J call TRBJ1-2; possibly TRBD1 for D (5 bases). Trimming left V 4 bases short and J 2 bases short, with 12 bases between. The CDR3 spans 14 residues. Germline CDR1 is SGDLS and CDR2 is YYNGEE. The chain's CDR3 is CASSPYGGNYGYTF. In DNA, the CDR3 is TGTGCCAGCAGCCCCTACGGGGGAAACTATGGCTACACCTTC.